These T cell receptor beta chains were read from a single sample in a study of cytomegalovirus exposure and HLA in healthy donors. Assay used: immunoSEQ multiplex PCR; TCRdb lists only in-frame clones, some missing. The table has over 150,000 clones, around 74% seen once. Sample: PBMCs. All receptors come from a man aged 18-30 years in good health and CMV-seronegative. The CDR3 runs from the conserved cysteine through the conserved F or W.

CDR3,V
CASSLTTGPMNTEAFF,TRBV7-2
CASSALAGAYNEQFF,TRBV7-9
CASRYTGSYNEQFF,TRBV5-1
CASSFTRQGAKETQYF,TRBV5-1
CAISEWAGGGDTQYF,TRBV10-3
CASSYQQGLNTEAFF,TRBV11-2
CSASDVRAQHF,TRBV20-1
CASSVEVTVNSPLHF,TRBV9
CASSLLTKQNGNTIYF,TRBV11-2
CASRRGQGANTGELFF,TRBV27
CASLINTEAFF,TRBV25-1
CASSLVAGYQETQYF,TRBV7-2
CASSLFGGTNTEAFF,TRBV27
CASTLSTQRITEAFF,TRBV4-2
CARSLREGPSYEQYF,TRBV5-3
CASSLRQGTTFYNEQFF,TRBV5-4
CASSQDRGGGPTGELFF,TRBV4-1
CASSLGQRTGELFF,TRBV28
CATSSPPQGRVHTEAFF,TRBV15
CASSLLGVTGGDNTEAFF,TRBV5-1
CASSLATTNEKLFF,TRBV5-1
CASSQDSHRSSYNEQFF,TRBV4-1
CASSLSGYTGELFF,TRBV28
CAWGPSLNEKLFF,TRBV30
CASSLDGSWNSPLHF,TRBV5-4
CASSLGGDTEAFF,TRBV7-9
CASSLGTSVYTGELFF,TRBV11-3
CASIGRRSSYEQYF,TRBV6-6
CASSKTSGGGPFQETQYF,TRBV21-1
CASRSGATLDSPLHF,TRBV5-1
CASSLRGNTIYF,TRBV28
CASSERGTGISYNEQFF,TRBV6-1
CASSRGLGIEETQYF,TRBV9
CASEENTEAFF,TRBV25-1
CASRPAGYNEQFF,TRBV11-2
CASTDSHSGTGELFF,TRBV6-1
CSVVTGGHEQYF,TRBV29-1
CASSHPGTGEETQYF,TRBV5-5
CSFQVENTGELFF,TRBV29-1
CASSFIGPGLAGWTYNEQFF,TRBV27
CASGQGYSDTQYF,TRBV28
CASTQPGTGGTDTQYF,TRBV2
CASGGGLNGNQPQHF,TRBV7-8
CASSINPDNYEAFF,TRBV5-1
CASSEQGASVGYGYTF,TRBV6-1